A single sample is the source of the 5 T cell receptor beta chains below, sequenced in a study of cytomegalovirus exposure and HLA in healthy donors. It was with 60 Vbeta and 13 Jbeta primers that the PCR ran. Sequenced by immunoSEQ multiplex PCR; TCRdb stores in-frame clones only, minus some. The sample gives under 200,000 clones, 65% to 85% of which show up once; around 4% is in the top ten. Material: PBMCs. All receptors derive from a man aged 45-60 years in good health and CMV-seronegative.

V gene TRBV11-2 combines with J gene TRBJ2-7, with D maybe TRBD2 (5 bases). The V end lost 0 bases, the J end lost 6 bases, and 15 bases lay between the germline ends. This CDR3 has 15 residues. Germline V gives CDR1 SGHAT, CDR2 FQNNGV. CDR3 sequence reads: CASSLDPGVTGEQYF. CDR3 nucleotides: TGTGCCAGCAGCTTAGATCCCGGGGTCACTGGCGAGCAGTACTTC.

This chain uses TRBV19 with TRBJ2-5; TRBD2 matches 11 bases. This CDR3 spans 14 amino acids. V shed 9 bases and J 2 bases; nucleotides not matched to a gene: 5. CDR1 is LNHDA and CDR2 is SQIVND in the germline V gene (reference sequence). The CDR3 coding sequence is TGTGCCAGCTCCACTAGCGGGGGACAAGAGACCCAGTACTTC. It is translated as CASSTSGGQETQYF.

The rearrangement uses TRBV5-6 and TRBJ1-2; 9 nucleotides match TRBD1. The germline gives CDR1 SGHDT, CDR2 YYEEEE. The CDR3 extends over 15 amino acids. Trimming cost V 4 bases and J 4 bases; bases outside gene matches: 8. DNA of the CDR3: TGTGCCAGCAGCAGAAGCGGGACAGGGACCTATGGCTACACCTTC. Protein: CASSRSGTGTYGYTF. Filled out from reference TRBV5-6 and TRBJ1-2, the complete variable domain reads DAGVTQSPTHLIKTRGQQVTLRCSPKSGHDTVSWYQQALGQGPQFIFQYYEEEERQRGNFPDRFSGHQFPNYSSELNVNALLLGDSALYLCASSRSGTGTYGYTFGSGTRLTVV.

The DNA for the CDR3 is TGTGCCAGCAGTGACGGCGGGACCCAGTACTTC. The encoded protein is CASSDGGTQYF. V usage is TRBV25-1 and J usage is TRBJ2-5, with D hard to call. CDR1 and CDR2 from the germline V gene are MGHDK and SYGVNS. CDR3 length: 11 residues. Trimming left V 3 bases short and J 7 bases short, with 6 bases between.

The chain employs TRBV28 and TRBJ1-1; no reliable D call. Germline-derived CDR1 and CDR2 are MDHEN and SYDVKM. V dropped 3 bases and J dropped 0 bases, with 11 bases sitting between them. The CDR3 is made up of 15 amino acids. The CDR3 DNA is TGTGCCAGCAGTTTGGTCACAGTTATGAACACTGAAGCTTTCTTT. Its protein product is CASSLVTVMNTEAFF.